The 25 T cell receptor beta chains presented below share a single source sample, sequenced in a study of shared clonotypes between healthy human individuals. Terminally differentiated effector memory CD45RA+ cells were left out of the naive CD8 fraction, which was CD45RO-negative and positively selected for CCR7. Assay: immunoSEQ multiplex PCR; the TCRdb copy retains only in-frame clones and omits some. The sample gives about 590,000 clones, nearly 97% of which show up once; 0.085% to 0.11% is in the top ten. The specimen sequenced was naive CD8+ T cells sorted from blood. The receptors come from a woman under 40 in good health.

The V gene is TRBV14, the J gene TRBJ2-7; a weak D match, TRBD2 (6 bases). The CDR3 spans 13 residues. Germline-derived CDR1 and CDR2 are SGHDN and FVKESK. V was clipped by 4 bases and J by 1 base, with 8 bases between them. The CDR3: CASSLRGSYEQYF. CDR3 sequence (DNA): TGTGCCAGCAGCCTTCGGGGGTCCTACGAGCAGTACTTC.

The chain recombines TRBV11-1 with TRBJ2-1; TRBD1 is a possible D gene (7 bases). V was pared by 5 bases and J by 4 bases, with 21 bases between. In germline, CDR1 is SGHAT, CDR2 FQDESV (reference sequence). The CDR3 runs to 17 residues. This CDR3 is CASSVVRGGGFYNEQFF. Written as DNA, the CDR3 is TGTGCCAGCAGCGTTGTCCGAGGAGGGGGCTTTTACAATGAGCAGTTCTTC. Variable domain in full (rest from reference TRBV11-1 and TRBJ2-1): EAEVAQSPRYKITEKSQAVAFWCDPISGHATLYWYRQILGQGPELLVQFQDESVVDDSQLPKDRFSAERLKGVDSTLKIQPAELGDSAMYLCASSVVRGGGFYNEQFFGPGTRLTVL.

The V gene is TRBV30, the J gene TRBJ2-7, with TRBD2 matching 8 bases. This CDR3 has 13 residues. Unmatched junction bases numbered 9, after V lost 2 bases and J lost 9 bases. The germline gives CDR1 GTSNPN, CDR2 SVGIG (reference sequence). CDR3 residues: CAWSLGTRGSQYF. In nucleotides, the CDR3 is TGTGCCTGGAGTCTAGGGACTAGGGGGTCGCAGTACTTC.

V usage is TRBV28 and J usage is TRBJ1-3, with no clear D. The V end lost 5 bases, the J end lost 0 bases, and 8 bases lay between the germline ends. The CDR3 runs 14 residues. Germline CDR1 and CDR2: MDHEN and SYDVKM. DNA of the CDR3: TGTGCCAGCAGTCCGAGACTCTCTGGAAACACCATATATTTT. Translating it yields CASSPRLSGNTIYF.

CDR3 bases: TGCAGCGTTGAAGGGCTGAGAAACACCATATATTTT. Protein: CSVEGLRNTIYF. V and J are TRBV29-1 and TRBJ1-3; D gene uncertain. This CDR3 has 12 residues. Trimming shortened V by 1 base and J by 5 bases, and 6 bases separated the two germline ends. Looked up from germline, CDR1 is SQVTM and CDR2 is ANQGSEA.

The J gene is TRBJ2-1, the V gene TRBV6-5; 10 positions agree with TRBD2. CDR3 size: 14 residues. The germline gives CDR1 MNHEY, CDR2 SVGAGI. V shed 4 bases, J shed 7 bases, and the junction held 4 bases outside the gene matches. In DNA, the CDR3 is TGTGCCAGCAGTTTGAGCGGGAGGGGTAATGAGCAGTTCTTC. As protein: CASSLSGRGNEQFF.

V usage is TRBV27 and J usage is TRBJ2-2, with TRBD2 identical over 7 bases. CDR3 length: 14 residues. J lost 4 bases, V lost 4 bases, and 3 bases had no gene match. Germline CDR1 MNHEY, CDR2 SMNVEV (reference sequence). The CDR3, as DNA: TGTGCCAGCAGTTGGGGGGAGGGCACCGGGGAGCTGTTTTTT. It encodes CASSWGEGTGELFF.

The rearrangement links TRBV28 to TRBJ2-7; a weak D match, TRBD1 (6 bases). V was clipped by 3 bases and J by 3 bases, with 9 bases between them. Germline-derived CDR1 and CDR2 are MDHEN and SYDVKM. The CDR3 loop spans 13 amino acids. The CDR3 region has the DNA TGTGCCAGCAGTTTGGGACAAGACTACGAGCAGTACTTC. This encodes CASSLGQDYEQYF.

This chain joins TRBV29-1 and TRBJ1-2; D is ambiguous. CDR1 and CDR2 (germline): SQVTM, ANQGSEA. This CDR3 region has 12 residues. Trimming took off 0 bases at V and 5 bases at J, with 7 bases between the two ends. The CDR3 DNA reads as TGCAGCGTTGAAGATTCGTGGTATGGCTACACCTTC. As protein: CSVEDSWYGYTF.

The rearrangement uses TRBV28 and TRBJ2-7; TRBD2 aligns across 9 bases. This CDR3 is built from 16 residues. Germline V gene lookup returns CDR1 MDHEN and CDR2 SYDVKM. V shed 5 bases, J shed 1 base, and the junction held 9 bases outside the gene matches. In nucleotides, the CDR3 is TGTGCCAGCAGTAGAGCGCGGGAGGGCCGTTCCTACGAGCAGTACTTC. Translated: CASSRAREGRSYEQYF.

This chain links TRBV11-2 with TRBJ2-7, with D possibly being TRBD1 (6 bases). With 5 bases removed from V and 5 bases from J, the gap between germline ends came to 16 bases. This CDR3 has 14 amino acids. Germline V gives CDR1 SGHAT, CDR2 FQNNGV. CDR3 bases: TGTGCCAGCAGCGTCGATCCCAGGGGCAACGAGCAGTACTTC. Protein: CASSVDPRGNEQYF.

The chain combines TRBV27 with TRBJ2-1, with 7 bases matching TRBD1. The CDR3 runs to 16 residues. Germline V gene data show CDR1 as MNHEY and CDR2 as SMNVEV (reference sequence). Trimming at V came to 0 bases and at J to 4 bases, leaving 6 bases not matched to a gene. CDR3 region: CASSLSFGTEYNEQFF. The CDR3 DNA reads as TGTGCCAGCAGTTTATCGTTTGGGACAGAGTACAATGAGCAGTTCTTC.

This clone was recorded only once. The chain recombines TRBV27 with TRBJ2-1; 10 nucleotides align to TRBD1. The germline gives CDR1 MNHEY, CDR2 SMNVEV (reference sequence). The V and J ends lost 5 bases and 8 bases, in that order; junction bases with no gene match: 12. The CDR3 sequence is 16 residues long. The CDR3 bases are TGTGCCAGCAGTCCCGTAGGGGGACAGGGGATCGATGAGCAGTTCTTC. Translating it yields CASSPVGGQGIDEQFF.

The chain recombines TRBV2 with TRBJ2-1, with 9 bases lining up with TRBD2. V lost 10 bases and J lost 9; bases outside the gene matches: 13. Germline CDR1 and CDR2: SNHLY and FYNNEI. CDR3 length: 14 amino acids. This chain's CDR3 is CATLSRTSEGEQFF. The CDR3 nucleotides read TGTGCCACCTTGAGTCGGACTAGCGAGGGTGAGCAGTTCTTC.

The DNA of the CDR3 is TGTGCCAGCAGCTTAGTTTCCCCCATATCCGAGCAGTACTTC. Its translation: CASSLVSPISEQYF. The rearrangement joins TRBV7-9 to TRBJ2-7; D uncertain. CDR3 length: 14 residues. The V gene lost 1 base and the J gene lost 6 bases, with 13 bases spanning the gap. CDR1 and CDR2 (germline): SEHNR, FQNEAQ (reference sequence). Together with reference TRBV7-9 and TRBJ2-7, the CDR3 gives the full variable domain: DTGVSQNPRHKITKRGQNVTFRCDPISEHNRLYWYRQTLGQGPEFLTYFQNEAQLEKSRLLSDRFSAERPKGSFSTLEIQRTEQGDSAMYLCASSLVSPISEQYFGPGTRLTVT.

DNA of the CDR3: TGCGCCAGCAGTCAATCGACAGAGACCCAGTACTTC. Its translation is CASSQSTETQYF. The V gene is TRBV23-1, the J gene TRBJ2-5; D is unresolved. TRBV23-1 is known as an ORF, though its function is uncertain. Trimming took off 0 bases at V and 4 bases at J, with 3 bases between the two ends. This CDR3 has 12 amino acids.

The rearrangement links TRBV4-1 to TRBJ2-3; TRBD1 is a possible D gene (5 bases). Germline CDR1 reads MGHRA; CDR2 reads YSYEKL. CDR3 length: 14 residues. V was cut by 6 bases and J by 3 bases, with 13 bases left in between. The chain's CDR3 is CASRLQEHTDTQYF. In nucleotides, the CDR3 is TGCGCCAGCAGGCTACAGGAACATACAGATACGCAGTATTTT.

The chain combines TRBV28 with TRBJ1-1, with D hard to call. V was clipped by 1 base and J by 0 bases, with 9 bases between them. The CDR3 is 15 residues long. Germline V gene data show CDR1 as MDHEN and CDR2 as SYDVKM. The CDR3 DNA sequence: TGTGCCAGCAGTTTATCATATCTCATGAACACTGAAGCTTTCTTT. This gives the protein CASSLSYLMNTEAFF.

The chain employs TRBV11-2 and TRBJ2-1, with TRBD2 matching over 14 bases. The CDR3 is made up of 16 amino acids. V shed 3 bases and J 7 bases; nucleotides not matched to a gene: 5. The V gene's germline CDR1 is SGHAT and CDR2 FQNNGV. Written as DNA, the CDR3 is TGTGCCAGCAGCTTCCCTGGGACTAGCGGGAGTAATGAGCAGTTCTTC. Translation gives CASSFPGTSGSNEQFF.

The gene calls are TRBV6-5 and TRBJ2-5, with D tentatively TRBD2 (6 bases). The CDR3 is made up of 14 amino acids. Germline CDR1 reads MNHEY; CDR2 reads SVGAGI. V lost 2 bases and J lost 11, with 18 bases in between. The CDR3 here is CASSYTGDFSVQYF. The CDR3 nucleotides read TGTGCCAGCAGTTACACGGGAGATTTCAGTGTGCAGTACTTC.

The chain has TRBV13 and TRBJ2-7; 12 bases match TRBD2. Germline CDR1 is PRHDT and CDR2 is FYEKMQ (reference sequence). Trimming cost V 2 bases and J 5 bases; bases outside gene matches: 4. The CDR3 runs to 15 residues. Here the CDR3 DNA reads TGTGCCAGCAGCTTAAGAGGACTAGCGGGAAACGAGCAGTACTTC. Translation gives CASSLRGLAGNEQYF.

The chain has TRBV6-5 and TRBJ1-3; D not certain. V shed 6 bases and J shed 4 bases, with 7 bases lying between them. The CDR3 consists of 12 residues. Germline-derived CDR1 and CDR2 are MNHEY and SVGAGI. The CDR3 DNA reads TGTGCCAGCAGCTCTACCGGAAACACCATATATTTT. This encodes CASSSTGNTIYF.

The chain couples TRBV5-5 to TRBJ1-2; maybe TRBD1 (6 bases). Between the trimmed V and J ends, which lost 1 base and 3 bases, there was a span of 10 bases. The length of the CDR3 is 14 residues. The germline CDR1 and CDR2 sequences are SGHKS and YYEKEE (reference sequence). The CDR3 loop reads CASSLYKGDYGYTF. CDR3 DNA sequence: TGTGCCAGCAGCTTGTATAAGGGGGACTATGGCTACACCTTC.

The genes are TRBV28 and TRBJ1-2, with D unclear. The CDR3 is 13 amino acids. Per the germline V gene, CDR1 is MDHEN and CDR2 is SYDVKM. Trimming took 10 bases from V and 3 from J, leaving 15 bases between them. The CDR3 loop is CATANGRYYGYTF. Written as DNA, the CDR3 is TGTGCCACCGCTAACGGGAGGTACTATGGCTACACCTTC.

The V and J genes are TRBV7-6 and TRBJ2-7; weak D call: TRBD2 (5 bases). V lost 5 bases and J lost 5, with 16 bases in between. CDR3 length: 14 residues. From germline, CDR1 is SGHVS and CDR2 FNYEAQ. CDR3 sequence (DNA): TGTGCCAGCAGCCACGGGGTAAAGATCGACGAGCAGTACTTC. Encoded protein: CASSHGVKIDEQYF.